These 12 T cell receptor beta chains originate from one sample sequenced in a study of CXCR3-negative and CXCR3-positive naive CD8 T cells. In preparing the TRB cDNA libraries, 5' RACE with UMI labels was used. TCRdb reprocessed the 5' RACE reads, keeping one entry per CDR3 protein, no DNA. Here the sample table reports approximately 40,000 distinct CDR3 sequences. Sequenced material: memory CD8+ T cells from blood. The receptors come from a human donor in good health. Some clones in this sample may be carry-over from other donors' samples.

The rearrangement links TRBV7-8 to TRBJ2-7; there is no DNA to check the TCRdb D call of TRBD1. CDR3 length equals 17 residues. Germline CDR1 SGHVS, CDR2 FQNEAQ. The CDR3 loop reads CASSLNPLRDPSYEQYF.

The CDR3: CASSLTNNEQFF. V gene TRBV7-9 combines with J gene TRBJ2-1. This CDR3 region has 12 residues. The germline V gene has CDR1 SEHNR and CDR2 FQNEAQ (reference sequence). The full variable domain, its missing parts supplied by reference TRBV7-9 and TRBJ2-1, is DTGVSQNPRHKITKRGQNVTFRCDPISEHNRLYWYRQTLGQGPEFLTYFQNEAQLEKSRLLSDRFSAERPKGSFSTLEIQRTEQGDSAMYLCASSLTNNEQFFGPGTRLTVL.

This chain joins TRBV5-1 and TRBJ2-7. CDR1 is SGHRS, CDR2 YFSETQ, per germline. This CDR3 comprises 12 residues. CDR3 protein: CASSLDAYEQYF.

The chain is built from TRBV12-3 or TRBV12-4 and TRBJ2-1. The CDR3 spans 14 residues. CDR3 loop: CASSLALVGNEQFF.

The chain links TRBV6-1 to TRBJ1-5. The V gene's germline CDR1 is MNHNS and CDR2 SASEGT. This CDR3 region has 15 residues. CDR3 in amino acids: CASSEEVGSWEPQHF.

The chain has TRBV5-1 and TRBJ2-7; TCRdb designates TRBD2, a call that cannot be tested without DNA. Germline values: CDR1 SGHRS, CDR2 YFSETQ. The CDR3 loop spans 14 amino acids. CDR3 sequence reads: CASSHGLGTYEQYF.

V usage is TRBV7-2 and J usage is TRBJ1-2. The germline V gene has CDR1 SGHTA and CDR2 FQGNSA. This CDR3 is 11 amino acids long. The CDR3 is CASSLDFGYTF.

V usage is TRBV20-1 and J usage is TRBJ2-7. This CDR3 is built from 15 residues. CDR1 DFQATT and CDR2 SNEGSKA come from the germline V gene (reference sequence). The CDR3 loop reads CSARKPSGDFYEQYF.

This chain joins TRBV7-9 and TRBJ2-2. The CDR3 runs to 15 residues. Germline-derived CDR1 and CDR2 are SEHNR and FQNEAQ (reference sequence). CDR3 residues: CASRHSVDTTGELFF.

The rearrangement uses TRBV20-1 and TRBJ1-1; TCRdb designates TRBD1, a call that cannot be tested without DNA. The CDR3 contains 14 residues. Germline V gene data show CDR1 as DFQATT and CDR2 as SNEGSKA (reference sequence). Here the CDR3 reads CSARDATGFTEAFF.

This chain uses TRBV2 with TRBJ2-7; the TRBD1 assignment by TCRdb is unverifiable without DNA. Germline lookup yields CDR1 SNHLY and CDR2 FYNNEI. This CDR3 is built from 15 residues. This CDR3 reads CASSEALLRTGDEYF.

V is TRBV4-3 and J is TRBJ2-1; absent DNA, TCRdb's TRBD2 call cannot be checked. Germline V gene data show CDR1 as LGHNA and CDR2 as YSLEER. The CDR3 totals 17 residues. The CDR3 spells CASSQVGWAGGLNEQFF.